This entry lists 9 T cell receptor beta chains sequenced from one sample in a study of blood T cell repertoires in COVID-19 (dated by TCRdb to the early 2020s). The library was built by means of the immunoSEQ multiplex PCR assay. The immuneACCESS repertoire file appears here via TCRdb, limited to in-frame rearrangements. These files lack a portion of the clones; in checked studies, under half of the deficit traces to unresolved V genes, and the cause of the others is not known. This sample gives around 100,000 clones in total; roughly 85% of them show up just once. The ten biggest clones cover roughly 1.5% of the sample. The sample consisted of peripheral blood. These receptors all come from a man between 40 and 49 years old with acute or convalescent COVID-19.

The chain uses TRBV5-1 and TRBJ2-5; 10 bases fit TRBD2. The CDR3 extends over 13 amino acids. Trimming cost V 8 bases and J 5 bases; bases outside gene matches: 6. Germline CDR1 reads SGHRS; CDR2 reads YFSETQ. CDR3 amino acids: CASQAGGPETQYF. The CDR3 DNA reads TGCGCCAGTCAAGCGGGAGGGCCGGAGACCCAGTACTTC.

The gene calls are TRBV28 and TRBJ2-7; 13 bases match TRBD2. CDR1 and CDR2 from the germline V gene are MDHEN and SYDVKM. The ends lost 6 bases at V and 5 bases at J; junction bases unmatched: 10. This CDR3 is built from 16 residues. CDR3 DNA: TGTGCCAGCAGGCAAAGACGGACTAGCGGGAGCAACGAGCAGTACTTC. Protein sequence: CASRQRRTSGSNEQYF.

This chain uses TRBV5-6 with TRBJ1-5; 9 bases match TRBD1. Germline CDR1 SGHDT, CDR2 YYEEEE. The CDR3 is 15 amino acids. With V trimmed by 4 bases and J by 6 bases, 8 bases remained unmatched. The CDR3 region is CASSLQGARGQPQHF. DNA of the CDR3: TGTGCCAGCAGCCTACAGGGGGCGCGGGGTCAGCCCCAGCATTTT.

This clone appeared a few times. The chain links TRBV6-5 to TRBJ1-6; 7 bases agree with TRBD1. Germline lookup yields CDR1 MNHEY and CDR2 SVGAGI. This CDR3 comprises 15 residues. V lost 1 base to trimming and J lost 6 bases; unmatched junction nucleotides: 3. The CDR3 nucleotides are TGTGCCAGCAGTTACTTCGGACAGGTTAATTCACCCCTCCACTTT. This encodes CASSYFGQVNSPLHF.

This clone showed up just once. This chain uses TRBV5-5 with TRBJ1-1, with a possible D match to TRBD1 (6 bases). V lost 4 bases and J 0 bases, leaving 13 bases between the germline ends. CDR3 size: 15 residues. CDR1 is SGHKS and CDR2 is YYEKEE in the germline V gene (reference sequence). CDR3 amino acids: CASSPRTAMNTEAFF. The CDR3 DNA reads TGTGCCAGCAGCCCACGGACAGCCATGAACACTGAAGCTTTCTTT.

The chain couples TRBV9 to TRBJ2-5; TRBD1 might be the D (6 bases). This CDR3 is built from 17 residues. Germline values: CDR1 SGDLS, CDR2 YYNGEE. Trimming stripped 4 bases from V and 2 bases from J, with 21 bases between. CDR3 nucleotide sequence: TGTGCCAGCAGCTCGTACAGGGACCCGCGCGGGCAAGAGACCCAGTACTTC. Translation: CASSSYRDPRGQETQYF.

This clone appeared a few times. The J gene is TRBJ2-7, the V gene TRBV4-1, with unresolved D. V lost 0 bases, J lost 0 bases, and 9 bases lay in between. Germline V gene lookup returns CDR1 MGHRA and CDR2 YSYEKL. The CDR3 sequence is 15 residues long. The CDR3, as DNA: TGCGCCAGCAGCCAAGAATGGCAAGACTCCTACGAGCAGTACTTC. Protein product: CASSQEWQDSYEQYF.

The rearrangement links TRBV27 to TRBJ2-3; 7 nucleotides line up with TRBD1. V lost 5 bases, J lost 0 bases, and 8 bases stayed unmatched. In germline, CDR1 is MNHEY, CDR2 SMNVEV (reference sequence). The CDR3 totals 16 residues. CDR3 in DNA: TGTGCCAGCAGTGCCCAGACAGGGTTAAGCACAGATACGCAGTATTTT. Translation gives CASSAQTGLSTDTQYF.

J is TRBJ1-6 and V is TRBV4-1; D is ambiguous. The CDR3 length is 11 residues. From germline, CDR1 is MGHRA and CDR2 YSYEKL. V was clipped by 5 bases and J by 10 bases, with 6 bases between them. This CDR3 is CASSVESPLHF. CDR3 in DNA: TGCGCCAGCAGCGTAGAATCACCCCTCCACTTT.